The rows below give T cell receptor beta chains drawn from one sample of a study of early T cells in non-severe SARS-CoV-2 infection. TCRdb reanalysed the 5' RACE reads using MiXCR and keeps one entry per CDR3 protein. Among over 60,000 distinct CDR3 sequences listed, around 11% were seen once. The sequencing here drew on whole blood, taken at baseline. These receptor sequences come from an adult who was a healthcare worker with PCR-confirmed SARS-CoV-2 infection or an uninfected control (not recorded which). Both conserved end residues are part of each CDR3. The order of the fields is D gene, V gene, CDR3 length, J gene, clone size, CDR3 protein, CDR3 DNA. D genes are given only for firm matches. Size tells how often a clone was seen (once, few, many) or the class of an expanded clone, and some rows leave it out.

TRBD1,TRBV29-1,15,TRBJ1-2,many,CSASGDGTGPYGYTF,TGCAGCGCCTCGGGGGACGGGACAGGCCCCTATGGCTACACCTTC
-,TRBV20-1,15,TRBJ2-6,many,CSARAGSSGANVLTF,TGCAGTGCTAGAGCTGGGAGCTCTGGGGCCAACGTCCTGACTTTC
-,TRBV5-1,14,TRBJ2-5,-,CASSLARGRETQYF,TGCGCCAGCAGCTTGGCCCGGGGGAGGGAGACCCAGTACTTC
-,TRBV6-2/TRBV6-3,17,TRBJ2-1,few,CASSPLGGVGSYNEQFF,TGTGCCAGCAGCCCCCTTGGGGGCGTCGGGTCCTACAATGAGCAGTTCTTC
-,TRBV20-1,14,TRBJ2-7,many,CSARGERQYYEQYF,TGCAGTGCTAGAGGGGAGAGACAGTACTACGAGCAGTACTTC
-,TRBV6-6,12,TRBJ1-1,few,CAITQGIGEAFF,TGTGCCATCACACAGGGTATCGGTGAAGCTTTCTTT
TRBD1,TRBV20-1,13,TRBJ2-7,few,CSAEDQGAYEQYF,TGCAGTGCTGAGGATCAGGGGGCCTACGAGCAGTACTTC
-,TRBV12-3/TRBV12-4,14,TRBJ2-2,many,CASSFAHLTGELFF,TGTGCCAGCAGTTTCGCGCACCTGACCGGGGAGCTGTTTTTT
-,TRBV5-1,12,TRBJ2-2,-,CASSLLTGELFF,TGCGCCAGCAGCTTGCTTACCGGGGAGCTGTTTTTT
-,TRBV19,14,TRBJ2-3,many,CASSIRGATDTQYF,TGTGCCAGTAGTATAAGAGGGGCCACAGATACGCAGTATTTT
-,TRBV12-3/TRBV12-4,13,TRBJ2-5,-,CASSRVAQETQYF,TGTGCCAGCAGCCGGGTCGCCCAAGAGACCCAGTACTTC
-,TRBV30,14,TRBJ2-4,-,CAWRRVVAKNIQYF,TGTGCCTGGAGGCGGGTAGTAGCCAAAAACATTCAGTACTTC
-,TRBV4-3,17,TRBJ1-2,many,CASSQDGTATGLYGYTF,TGCGCCAGCAGCCAAGATGGGACGGCGACAGGACTTTATGGCTACACCTTC
-,TRBV6-1,16,TRBJ2-1,-,CASSETLRKDHNEQFF,TGTGCCAGCAGTGAAACCTTGCGAAAGGATCACAATGAGCAGTTCTTC
-,TRBV19,16,TRBJ2-2,-,CASSIPLQGNTGELFF,TGTGCCAGTAGTATCCCCCTACAGGGGAACACCGGGGAGCTGTTTTTT
TRBD1,TRBV27,14,TRBJ1-2,few,CASSLADREESYTF,TGTGCCAGCAGTTTAGCTGACAGGGAGGAGAGCTACACCTTC
-,TRBV6-2/TRBV6-3,11,TRBJ2-7,-,CASSAVDEQYF,TGTGCCAGCAGTGCCGTCGACGAGCAGTACTTC
TRBD1,TRBV5-1,16,TRBJ1-1,few,CASSLDPGTGDTEAFF,TGCGCCAGCAGCTTGGACCCCGGGACAGGGGACACTGAAGCTTTCTTT
-,TRBV5-4,17,TRBJ2-2,many,CASSLGGSESNTGELFF,TGTGCCAGCAGCTTGGGAGGCTCCGAGTCGAACACCGGGGAGCTGTTTTTT
-,TRBV23-1,13,TRBJ2-1,few,CASSRRRGHEQFF,TGCGCCAGCAGTCGTCGCAGGGGACATGAGCAGTTCTTC
TRBD1,TRBV5-1,14,TRBJ1-2,few,CASSLGDRDHGYTF,TGCGCCAGCAGCTTGGGGGACAGGGATCATGGCTACACCTTC
TRBD2,TRBV29-1,18,TRBJ2-1,-,CSVERARVAGGQYNEQFF,TGCAGCGTTGAACGGGCCCGGGTAGCGGGGGGCCAATACAATGAGCAGTTCTTC
-,TRBV29-1,10,TRBJ1-2,many,CSVDDYGYTF,TGCAGCGTCGACGACTATGGCTACACCTTC
TRBD1,TRBV19,15,TRBJ1-2,few,CASSTRGGEVYGYTF,TGTGCCAGTAGTACCCGAGGGGGCGAGGTCTATGGCTACACCTTC
TRBD1,TRBV11-2,15,TRBJ1-4,few,CASSSTGQGHEKLFF,TGTGCCAGCAGCTCCACGGGACAGGGGCACGAAAAACTGTTTTTT
-,TRBV10-3,15,TRBJ1-1,-,CAIRNRDNMNTEAFF,TGTGCCATCAGGAACCGGGACAACATGAACACTGAAGCTTTCTTT
TRBD1,TRBV12-3/TRBV12-4,17,TRBJ1-4,-,CASSFLAGTGRVQGLFF,TGTGCCAGCAGTTTTCTTGCCGGGACAGGGAGGGTTCAGGGACTGTTTTTT
TRBD1,TRBV2,14,TRBJ2-3,few,CASSGDSVTDTQYF,TGTGCCAGCAGTGGGGACAGTGTCACAGATACGCAGTATTTT
TRBD1,TRBV29-1,13,TRBJ2-2,many,CSAWTGNTGELFF,TGCAGCGCTTGGACAGGGAACACCGGGGAGCTGTTTTTT
-,TRBV6-5,14,TRBJ1-2,few,CASSYSAGAYGYTF,TGTGCCAGCAGTTACTCGGCGGGGGCCTATGGCTACACCTTC
TRBD1,TRBV20-1,17,TRBJ2-2,few,CSARPTPGQGETGELFF,TGCAGTGCTAGACCAACCCCGGGACAGGGAGAGACCGGGGAGCTGTTTTTT
-,TRBV5-1,14,TRBJ2-3,many,CASRLRAAWDTQYF,TGCGCCAGCAGACTTAGGGCCGCTTGGGATACGCAGTATTTT
-,TRBV3-1,14,TRBJ1-1,few,CASSHGTVNTEAFF,TGTGCCAGCAGCCACGGAACAGTGAACACTGAAGCTTTCTTT
TRBD1,TRBV25-1,15,TRBJ2-7,-,CASSAGGQGAGEQYF,TGTGCCAGCAGTGCAGGCGGACAGGGGGCGGGGGAGCAGTACTTC
TRBD1,TRBV29-1,12,TRBJ2-4,-,CSVDQGANIQYF,TGCAGCGTTGATCAGGGGGCGAACATTCAGTACTTC
-,TRBV7-9,14,TRBJ2-5,few,CASSLEGKQETQYF,TGTGCCAGCAGCTTAGAGGGGAAACAAGAGACCCAGTACTTC
-,TRBV20-1,16,TRBJ1-2,-,CSASSQGNRANYGYTF,TGCAGTGCTAGTTCCCAGGGAAACAGGGCTAACTATGGCTACACCTTC
-,TRBV7-9,11,TRBJ2-7,few,CASSLTLEQYF,TGTGCCAGCAGCTTGACCCTCGAGCAGTACTTC
-,TRBV11-2,12,TRBJ2-1,few,CASSLVPQEQFF,TGTGCCAGCAGCTTAGTGCCCCAAGAGCAGTTCTTC
-,TRBV21-1,18,TRBJ1-1,-,CASSKALPQGQANTEAFF,TGTGCCAGCAGCAAAGCGCTTCCCCAGGGACAGGCCAACACTGAAGCTTTCTTT
TRBD1,TRBV11-2,14,TRBJ2-7,few,CASSAGTGAYEQYF,TGTGCCAGCAGTGCCGGGACAGGCGCCTACGAGCAGTACTTC
-,TRBV18,14,TRBJ2-5,few,CASSPQTVGVTQYF,TGTGCCAGCTCACCTCAGACGGTGGGGGTGACCCAGTACTTC
-,TRBV10-2,14,TRBJ1-5,many,CATVDKQANQPQHF,TGCGCCACCGTCGATAAACAGGCTAATCAGCCCCAGCATTTT
TRBD1,TRBV30,13,TRBJ1-1,few,CAWRGTEYTEAFF,TGTGCCTGGAGAGGGACAGAATACACTGAAGCTTTCTTT
-,TRBV20-1,12,TRBJ2-1,few,CSARSGAGEQFF,TGCAGTGCTAGGTCGGGGGCTGGTGAGCAGTTCTTC
-,TRBV14,17,TRBJ2-7,-,CASGPPGTQTIYYEQYF,TGTGCCAGCGGACCTCCCGGGACACAAACCATCTACTACGAGCAGTACTTC
-,TRBV7-2,13,TRBJ2-1,few,CASSFGQQRWQFF,TGTGCCAGCAGCTTTGGGCAGCAACGGTGGCAGTTCTTC
TRBD1,TRBV7-2,15,TRBJ2-5,many,CASVNRGRKEETQYF,TGTGCCAGCGTTAACAGGGGGCGAAAGGAAGAGACCCAGTACTTC
-,TRBV11-2,13,TRBJ2-5,-,CASSLSRQETQYF,TGTGCCAGCAGCTTGAGCAGGCAAGAGACCCAGTACTTC
-,TRBV30,15,TRBJ2-5,many,CAWSVLGPRRGTQYF,TGTGCCTGGAGTGTACTCGGGCCTCGGCGGGGAACCCAGTACTTC
-,TRBV11-2,12,TRBJ2-7,-,CASSLGWGRRYF,TGTGCCAGCAGCCTCGGATGGGGCAGGCGGTACTTC
TRBD1,TRBV4-2,15,TRBJ2-1,few,CASSQDGSDRGWLFF,TGTGCCAGCAGCCAAGATGGCTCCGACAGGGGCTGGTTGTTCTTC
-,TRBV20-1,16,TRBJ2-5,-,CSARGGASGFQETQYF,TGCAGTGCTAGAGGGGGGGCTAGCGGATTCCAAGAGACCCAGTACTTC
-,TRBV29-1,17,TRBJ1-1,many,CSVEDGQGEGGGTEAFF,TGCAGCGTTGAAGATGGGCAGGGCGAAGGAGGGGGCACTGAAGCTTTCTTT
-,TRBV10-3,14,TRBJ1-1,-,CAIAPQGMNTEAFF,TGTGCCATCGCGCCCCAGGGGATGAACACTGAAGCTTTCTTT
-,TRBV11-2,16,TRBJ2-4,-,CASSFRSGFDKNIQYF,TGTGCCAGCAGCTTCCGATCGGGTTTTGACAAAAACATTCAGTACTTC
-,TRBV6-2/TRBV6-3,12,TRBJ1-2,few,CASRLRQYGYTF,TGTGCCAGCAGACTCCGACAGTATGGCTACACCTTC
TRBD2,TRBV20-1,16,TRBJ2-5,few,CSARDLTSGGSETQYF,TGCAGTGCTAGAGATCTGACTAGCGGGGGGTCTGAGACCCAGTACTTC
TRBD1,TRBV10-3,15,TRBJ1-1,few,CAISEAGGPNTEAFF,TGTGCCATCAGTGAGGCAGGGGGGCCGAACACTGAAGCTTTCTTT
TRBD1,TRBV20-1,16,TRBJ2-7,few,CSAQSRGTVWPYEQYF,TGCAGTGCTCAATCCCGAGGGACAGTTTGGCCCTACGAGCAGTACTTC